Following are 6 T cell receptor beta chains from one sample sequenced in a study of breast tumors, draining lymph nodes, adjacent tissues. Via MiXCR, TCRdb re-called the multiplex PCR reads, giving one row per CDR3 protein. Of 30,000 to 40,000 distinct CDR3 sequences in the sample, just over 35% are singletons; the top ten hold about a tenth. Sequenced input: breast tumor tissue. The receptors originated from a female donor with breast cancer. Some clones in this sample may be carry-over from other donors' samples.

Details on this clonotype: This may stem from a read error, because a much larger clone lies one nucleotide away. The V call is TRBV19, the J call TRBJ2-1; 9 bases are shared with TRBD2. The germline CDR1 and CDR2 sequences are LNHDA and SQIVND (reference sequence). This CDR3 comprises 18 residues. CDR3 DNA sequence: TGTGCCAGTACCTCCCTCCGTGGCGGGAGGGTCTCCTACAATGGGCAGTTCTTC. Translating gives CASTSLRGGRVSYNGQFF.

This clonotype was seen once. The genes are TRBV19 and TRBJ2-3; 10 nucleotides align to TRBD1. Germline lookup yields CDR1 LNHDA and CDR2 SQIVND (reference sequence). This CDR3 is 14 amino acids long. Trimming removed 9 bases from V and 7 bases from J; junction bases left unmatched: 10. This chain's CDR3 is CASSTGGGGNTQYF. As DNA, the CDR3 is TGTGCCAGCTCGACAGGGGGCGGTGGGAATACGCAGTATTTT.

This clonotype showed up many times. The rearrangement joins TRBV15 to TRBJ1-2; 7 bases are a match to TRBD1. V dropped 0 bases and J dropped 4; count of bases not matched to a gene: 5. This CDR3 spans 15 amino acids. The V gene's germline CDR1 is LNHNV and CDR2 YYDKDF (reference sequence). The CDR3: CATSRDRGQIYGYTF. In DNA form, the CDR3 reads TGTGCCACCAGCAGAGATAGGGGACAGATCTATGGCTACACCTTC. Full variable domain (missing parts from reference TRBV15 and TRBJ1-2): DAMVIQNPRYQVTQFGKPVTLSCSQTLNHNVMYWYQQKSSQAPKLLFHYYDKDFNNEADTPDNFQSRRPNTSFCFLDIRSPGLGDTAMYLCATSRDRGQIYGYTFGSGTRLTVV.

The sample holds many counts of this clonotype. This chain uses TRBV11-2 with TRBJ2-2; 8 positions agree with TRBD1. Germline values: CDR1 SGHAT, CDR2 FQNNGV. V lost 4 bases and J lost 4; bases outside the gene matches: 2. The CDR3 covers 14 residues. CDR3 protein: CASSWGTGTGELFF. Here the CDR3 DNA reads TGTGCCAGCAGCTGGGGGACAGGCACCGGGGAGCTGTTTTTT. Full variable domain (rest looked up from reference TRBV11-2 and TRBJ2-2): EAGVAQSPRYKIIEKRQSVAFWCNPISGHATLYWYQQILGQGPKLLIQFQNNGVVDDSQLPKDRFSAERLKGVDSTLKIQPAKLEDSAVYLCASSWGTGTGELFFGEGSRLTVL.

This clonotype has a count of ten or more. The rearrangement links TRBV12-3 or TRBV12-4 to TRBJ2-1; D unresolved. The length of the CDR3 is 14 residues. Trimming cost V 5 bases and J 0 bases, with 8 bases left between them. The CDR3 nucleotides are TGTGCCAGCAGTGGGCGAAGCTCCTACAATGAGCAGTTCTTC. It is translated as CASSGRSSYNEQFF.

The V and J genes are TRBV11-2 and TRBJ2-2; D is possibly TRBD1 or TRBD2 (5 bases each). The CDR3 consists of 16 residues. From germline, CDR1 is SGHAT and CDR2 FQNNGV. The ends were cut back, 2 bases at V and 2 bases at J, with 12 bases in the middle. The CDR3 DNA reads TGTGCCAGCAGCTTAAACTTCGGGACCAACACCGGGGAGCTGTTTTTT. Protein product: CASSLNFGTNTGELFF.